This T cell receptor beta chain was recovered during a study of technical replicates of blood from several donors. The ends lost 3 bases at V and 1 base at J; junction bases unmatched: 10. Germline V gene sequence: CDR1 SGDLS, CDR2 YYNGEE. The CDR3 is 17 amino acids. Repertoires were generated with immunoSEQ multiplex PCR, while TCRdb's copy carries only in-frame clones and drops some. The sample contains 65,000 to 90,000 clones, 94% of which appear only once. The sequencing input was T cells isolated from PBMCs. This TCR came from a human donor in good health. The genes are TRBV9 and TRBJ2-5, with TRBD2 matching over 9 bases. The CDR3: CASSERTSAAFQETQYF. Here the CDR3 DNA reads TGTGCCAGCAGCGAAAGGACTAGCGCGGCGTTCCAAGAGACCCAGTACTTC.